Listed below are T cell receptor beta chains from one sample, sequenced in a study of naive and memory T cell subsets. TCRdb called the UMI-ligation and nested PCR reads again in MiXCR, with one record for every CDR3 protein. The sample gives roughly 98,000 distinct CDR3 sequences, roughly 7% of which show up once; about 1.6% is in the top ten. Sequencing was done on a sample of central memory CD4+ T cells from blood. Source of these receptors: a human donor in good health. CDR3s include the opening cysteine and the closing phenylalanine or tryptophan. The D gene is left open where the match is weak. The size of a clone is reported for some rows only, either as once, few or many, or as a class for expanded clones.

D gene	V gene	clone size	J gene	CDR3 protein	CDR3 DNA
-	TRBV29-1	many	TRBJ2-1	CSVVPRKIEQFF	TGCAGCGTTGTGCCCCGAAAGATTGAGCAGTTCTTC
-	TRBV7-2	few	TRBJ2-3	CASSPRRNTDTQYF	TGTGCCAGCAGCCCGCGTCGAAACACAGATACGCAGTATTTT
-	TRBV29-1	-	TRBJ1-2	CSVLGRRDGYTF	TGCAGCGTATTGGGCCGCCGAGATGGCTACACCTTC
-	TRBV7-2	few	TRBJ2-2	CASSSRRQDLTGELFF	TGTGCCAGCAGCTCTCGGAGGCAGGACCTCACCGGGGAGCTGTTTTTT
-	TRBV2	few	TRBJ1-5	CASKSRDYSNQPQHF	TGTGCCAGCAAGAGCAGGGACTATAGCAATCAGCCCCAGCATTTT
-	TRBV20-1	many	TRBJ1-2	CSARVEGREGGYTF	TGCAGTGCTAGAGTCGAAGGGAGGGAGGGAGGCTACACCTTC
-	TRBV7-2	many	TRBJ2-4	CASSLDSGIQYF	TGTGCCAGCAGCTTAGACAGTGGCATTCAGTACTTC
-	TRBV7-3	many	TRBJ2-1	CASSLTGNEQFF	TGTGCCAGCAGCTTAACGGGAAATGAGCAGTTCTTC
TRBD1	TRBV28	many	TRBJ1-2	CASSYGQGNYGYTF	TGTGCCAGCAGTTATGGACAGGGGAACTATGGCTACACCTTC
TRBD1	TRBV5-1	-	TRBJ2-4	CASSPGTGGDIQYF	TGCGCCAGCAGCCCCGGGACAGGGGGGGACATTCAGTACTTC
TRBD1	TRBV4-2	-	TRBJ1-6	CASSQDPQGAASPLHF	TGTGCCAGCAGCCAAGATCCTCAGGGGGCCGCTTCACCCCTCCACTTT
TRBD1	TRBV29-1	-	TRBJ2-7	CSVRATPGQGSYEQYF	TGCAGCGTGAGGGCCACCCCGGGACAGGGCTCCTACGAGCAGTACTTC
TRBD2	TRBV20-1	-	TRBJ2-3	CSARAPSGGSTDTQYF	TGCAGTGCTAGGGCCCCTAGCGGGGGTAGCACAGATACGCAGTATTTT
-	TRBV24-1	many	TRBJ2-3	CATSDPRGLTDTQYF	TGTGCCACCAGTGATCCTAGGGGCCTCACAGATACGCAGTATTTT
-	TRBV7-2	many	TRBJ2-3	CASSLQTGVFTDTQYF	TGTGCCAGCAGCTTACAGACTGGGGTCTTCACAGATACGCAGTATTTT
-	TRBV20-1	many	TRBJ2-1	CSARWGLGDSEQFF	TGCAGTGCTAGATGGGGGCTAGGGGATTCTGAGCAGTTCTTC
TRBD1	TRBV28	many	TRBJ1-2	CASSSRGRRDKDGYTF	TGTGCCAGCAGTTCCAGGGGGCGCAGGGATAAGGATGGCTACACCTTC
TRBD2	TRBV20-1	-	TRBJ2-5	CSATGTSGRALQTQYF	TGCAGTGCAACAGGGACTAGCGGGAGGGCCCTCCAGACCCAGTACTTC
TRBD2	TRBV28	many	TRBJ2-3	CASSPTRTSGGSDTQYF	TGTGCCAGCAGTCCAACAAGGACTAGCGGGGGTTCAGATACGCAGTATTTT
TRBD2	TRBV3-1	-	TRBJ2-7	CASSPTGAGALSYEQYF	TGTGCCAGCAGCCCAACTGGGGCGGGAGCCCTCTCCTACGAGCAGTACTTC
-	TRBV3-1	many	TRBJ2-7	CASSLQGGESEQYF	TGTGCCAGCAGCCTCCAGGGGGGGGAGAGCGAGCAGTACTTC
-	TRBV5-4	-	TRBJ2-3	CASSYDQFTDTQYF	TGTGCCAGCAGCTATGACCAATTCACAGATACGCAGTATTTT
-	TRBV4-2	many	TRBJ1-5	CASSQGSQRAFNQPQHF	TGTGCCAGCAGCCAAGGGAGTCAAAGGGCGTTTAATCAGCCCCAGCATTTT
-	TRBV14	few	TRBJ2-7	CASSSTGANYEQYF	TGTGCCAGCAGTTCTACCGGGGCGAATTACGAGCAGTACTTC
TRBD1	TRBV6-9	-	TRBJ1-1	CASSYPTGKGGNTEAFF	TGTGCCAGCAGTTATCCGACAGGGAAGGGAGGGAACACTGAAGCTTTCTTT
TRBD2	TRBV14	few	TRBJ2-3	CASSQVGLAGRDTQYF	TGTGCCAGCAGCCAAGTTGGACTAGCGGGCAGAGATACGCAGTATTTT
TRBD1	TRBV19	many	TRBJ1-2	CASRPPGQGALRGGYTF	TGTGCCAGTAGGCCTCCGGGACAGGGGGCCCTTCGGGGTGGCTACACCTTC
TRBD1	TRBV7-2	many	TRBJ1-1	CASSRPGTGRPVAFF	TGTGCCAGCAGCCGACCAGGGACAGGGCGCCCTGTGGCTTTCTTT
-	TRBV12-3/TRBV12-4	many	TRBJ1-1	CASSHRVWNTEAFF	TGTGCCAGCAGTCACAGGGTCTGGAACACTGAAGCTTTCTTT
-	TRBV20-1	many	TRBJ1-6	CSARSYSLSSYNSPLHF	TGCAGTGCTAGAAGTTACAGCCTGAGCTCCTATAATTCACCCCTCCACTTT
TRBD1	TRBV7-3	-	TRBJ2-2	CASSGHTGGNTGELFF	TGTGCCAGCAGCGGCCATACAGGGGGGAACACCGGGGAGCTGTTTTTT
-	TRBV7-2	few	TRBJ2-5	CASSLQSRGGRETQYF	TGTGCCAGCAGCCTACAATCCAGGGGGGGGAGAGAGACCCAGTACTTC
-	TRBV5-6	few	TRBJ1-2	CASSRDYGYTF	TGTGCCAGCTCCAGGGACTATGGCTACACCTTC
-	TRBV4-1	-	TRBJ2-1	CASSPMLGSMGQFF	TGCGCCAGCAGCCCCATGCTGGGCTCCATGGGGCAGTTCTTC
-	TRBV5-1	many	TRBJ2-1	CASSLGDHNEQFF	TGCGCCAGCAGCTTGGGGGACCACAATGAGCAGTTCTTC
-	TRBV12-3/TRBV12-4	few	TRBJ1-6	CASSQGSDNSPLHF	TGTGCCAGCAGTCAGGGTTCCGATAATTCACCCCTCCACTTT
-	TRBV6-6	many	TRBJ1-5	CASSYSGGAGSNQPQHF	TGTGCCAGCAGTTACTCGGGAGGGGCCGGGAGCAATCAGCCCCAGCATTTT
-	TRBV4-1	many	TRBJ2-3	CASSQANMGLSTDTQYF	TGCGCCAGCAGCCAAGCGAACATGGGACTCAGCACAGATACGCAGTATTTT
TRBD1	TRBV7-6	few	TRBJ2-3	CASSSNRGDTDTQYF	TGTGCCAGCAGCTCGAACAGGGGAGACACAGATACGCAGTATTTT
-	TRBV6-6	-	TRBJ2-7	CASWDPRYYEQYF	TGTGCCAGCTGGGACCCTCGTTACTACGAGCAGTACTTC
-	TRBV3-1	many	TRBJ2-7	CASSGEQGSSYEQYF	TGTGCCAGCAGCGGAGAACAGGGAAGCTCCTACGAGCAGTACTTC
-	TRBV27	few	TRBJ2-1	CASSLLLQRGYNEQFF	TGTGCCAGCAGTTTACTCCTACAGAGAGGCTACAATGAGCAGTTCTTC
TRBD1	TRBV7-2	many	TRBJ1-3	CASSEAGGSSGNTIYF	TGTGCCAGCAGCGAAGCAGGGGGCTCCTCTGGAAACACCATATATTTT
TRBD2	TRBV20-1	many	TRBJ2-7	CSARPSLAGLHEQYF	TGCAGTGCTAGACCGTCACTAGCGGGGCTTCACGAGCAGTACTTC
-	TRBV10-3	few	TRBJ2-7	CAISGGQGRSDEQYF	TGTGCCATCAGTGGGGGCCAGGGCCGATCGGACGAGCAGTACTTC
-	TRBV7-2	many	TRBJ1-5	CASSGFNQPQHF	TGTGCCAGCAGCGGCTTCAATCAGCCCCAGCATTTT
TRBD2	TRBV14	few	TRBJ2-3	CASSPNPTLTSPRSRDTQYF	TGTGCCAGCAGCCCGAACCCCACCCTGACTAGCCCCCGGAGTAGGGATACGCAGTATTTT
TRBD1	TRBV27	many	TRBJ1-5	CASSLYGTEAYSNQPQHF	TGTGCCAGCAGTTTATACGGGACAGAAGCTTATAGCAATCAGCCCCAGCATTTT
-	TRBV20-1	few	TRBJ2-7	CSASRDIAYEQYF	TGCAGTGCTAGTAGAGACATAGCCTACGAGCAGTACTTC
TRBD1	TRBV20-1	few	TRBJ2-2	CSARLFTGGTGELFF	TGCAGTGCTAGGCTATTCACAGGGGGCACCGGGGAGCTGTTTTTT
-	TRBV5-1	few	TRBJ2-2	CASSLWGGANANTGELFF	TGCGCCAGCAGCTTGTGGGGCGGGGCGAACGCGAACACCGGGGAGCTGTTTTTT
-	TRBV18	many	TRBJ2-3	CASSQANRGSTQYF	TGTGCCAGCTCACAGGCTAACCGGGGAAGTACGCAGTATTTT
TRBD1	TRBV29-1	many	TRBJ2-1	CSARVGTGGKDEQFF	TGCAGCGCCCGGGTGGGGACAGGGGGCAAGGATGAGCAGTTCTTC
-	TRBV28	few	TRBJ1-2	CASSYRVPRDGYTF	TGTGCCAGCAGTTACAGGGTCCCACGGGACGGCTACACCTTC